The 26 T cell receptor beta chains below come from one sample, sequenced in a study of T-cell memory formation after mild COVID-19 (dated by TCRdb to 2020 to 2022). The library was prepared using 5' RACE. TCRdb names Illumina NovaSeq 6000 as the instrument used. TCRdb trimmed public reads at Q25 via fastp, called clones via MiXCR and kept in-frame beta chains. Merged by CDR3 protein, the rows form single entries marked with the most common genes and DNA. The sample records 110,000 or so distinct CDR3 sequences, approximately 22% of which are singletons. The ten most abundant clones make up roughly 37% of the sample. The sequenced sample consisted of PBMCs or a T cell subset sorted from them (not recorded which). The origin of the receptors is a man aged 18 to 29 who had mild COVID-19 (a few samples of this study predate the infection). The sample titles of this study are shuffled in the database, so cell type and time point are left out; the donor was told from shared clones.

This chain joins TRBV25-1 and TRBJ2-1; possible D gene TRBD1, 6 bases. In germline, CDR1 is MGHDK, CDR2 SYGVNS. CDR3 length equals 16 residues. Between the trimmed V and J ends, which lost 10 bases and 4 bases, there was a span of 23 bases. This CDR3 reads CATMSPGERLYNEQFF. The CDR3 DNA sequence: TGTGCCACCATGTCTCCAGGGGAGCGGTTATACAATGAGCAGTTCTTC.

This clonotype was observed a few times. The gene calls are TRBV4-2 and TRBJ1-2; no clear D. Trimming removed 0 bases at V and 4 bases at J, with 9 bases between. The CDR3 runs to 14 residues. The germline gives CDR1 LGHNA, CDR2 YNFKEQ. CDR3 coding DNA: TGTGCCAGCAGCCAAGAAGGATTGAGCTATGGCTACACCTTC. Translating it yields CASSQEGLSYGYTF.

This clonotype was observed a few times. This chain joins TRBV4-2 and TRBJ1-6; D gene uncertain. V shed 3 bases and J shed 11 bases, with 17 bases lying between them. Germline loops: CDR1 LGHNA, CDR2 YNFKEQ. This CDR3 is built from 15 residues. CDR3 loop: CASSQRAPPGAPLHF. The CDR3 coding sequence is TGTGCCAGCAGCCAGAGGGCGCCCCCCGGAGCACCCCTCCACTTT.

This chain connects TRBV20-1 to TRBJ2-3, with unresolved D. V lost 1 base and J lost 2, with 16 bases in between. This CDR3 spans 16 amino acids. Germline loops: CDR1 DFQATT, CDR2 SNEGSKA (reference sequence). The CDR3 bases are TGCAGTGCTAGAGGTGGCAGATTAAAATTCACAGATACGCAGTATTTT. Translation gives CSARGGRLKFTDTQYF.

This chain joins TRBV6-2 or TRBV6-3 and TRBJ2-7, with 7 bases fitting TRBD1. The CDR3 runs 17 residues. From germline, CDR1 is MNHEY and CDR2 SVGEGT. Trimming at V came to 0 bases and at J to 7 bases, leaving 15 bases not matched to a gene. The CDR3 is CASSYSISRDRALEQYF. The DNA for the CDR3 is TGTGCCAGCAGTTACTCGATTTCCCGTGACAGGGCGCTGGAGCAGTACTTC.

This chain uses TRBV4-1 with TRBJ1-6; D is perhaps TRBD1 (6 bases). The CDR3 consists of 13 residues. V was cut by 2 bases and J by 7 bases, with 6 bases left in between. CDR1 and CDR2 (germline): MGHRA, YSYEKL. CDR3 in amino acids: CASSQTGNSPLHF. CDR3 bases: TGCGCCAGCAGCCAAACAGGGAATTCACCCCTCCACTTT.

The chain is built from TRBV7-8 and TRBJ2-2; the D is unclear. The V end was cut by 1 base, the J end by 8 bases, with 8 bases between. The CDR3 is made up of 13 amino acids. Germline CDR1 reads SGHVS; CDR2 reads FQNEAQ. The CDR3, as DNA: TGTGCCAGCAGCTTAGGAGCCGTTGGGGAGCTGTTTTTT. Translating it yields CASSLGAVGELFF. Full variable domain (missing parts from reference TRBV7-8 and TRBJ2-2): GAGVSQSPRYKVAKRGQDVALRCDPISGHVSLFWYQQALGQGPEFLTYFQNEAQLDKSGLPSDRFFAERPEGSVSTLKIQRTQQEDSAVYLCASSLGAVGELFFGEGSRLTVL.

This chain uses TRBV12-5 with TRBJ2-2; D is possibly TRBD1 (5 bases). This CDR3 has 15 residues. V was pared by 7 bases and J by 4 bases, with 16 bases between. Germline lookup yields CDR1 LGHNT and CDR2 FRNRAP. CDR3 bases: TGTGCTAGTGCCGACGGCAGGGTGGGCACCGGGGAGCTGTTTTTT. It encodes CASADGRVGTGELFF.

This clonotype was seen more than once but under ten times. The chain couples TRBV21-1 to TRBJ2-3; the table's D call, TRBD1, has no DNA check behind it. TRBV21-1 is a listed pseudogene. The CDR3 contains 19 residues. Here the CDR3 reads CASSSTGTYLWGTQDTQYF. The CDR3 DNA is TGTGCCAGCAGCTCCACCGGGACCTACCTTTGGGGAACACAAGATACGCAGTATTTT.

This clonotype was observed many times. CDR3 nucleotide sequence: TGCGCCAGCAGCCGGAGTCTCCGGGACAGCAATGAGCAGTTCTTC. Translation gives CASSRSLRDSNEQFF. The V gene is TRBV4-3, the J gene TRBJ2-1; TRBD1 matches at 7 bases. Germline V CDR1 and CDR2: LGHNA, YSLEER. This CDR3 is 15 amino acids long. The ends lost 4 bases at V and 6 bases at J; junction bases unmatched: 9.

The V and J genes are TRBV9 and TRBJ2-1; 15 bases fit TRBD2. CDR1 and CDR2 (germline): SGDLS, YYNGEE. The ends lost 4 bases at V and 4 bases at J; junction bases unmatched: 6. This CDR3 has 17 residues. For the CDR3, the DNA is TGTGCCAGCAGCACCCGGACTAGCGGGGGGGAATACAATGAGCAGTTCTTC. Residues: CASSTRTSGGEYNEQFF.

This clonotype was observed a few times. The rearrangement links TRBV12-3 or TRBV12-4 to TRBJ2-2; 8 positions agree with TRBD2. V dropped 3 bases and J dropped 1; count of bases not matched to a gene: 4. This CDR3 has 16 amino acids. The CDR3 nucleotides read TGTGCCAGCAGTTTCCCCGGGGGGGTGAACACCGGGGAGCTGTTTTTT. Its translation: CASSFPGGVNTGELFF.

This clonotype has more than one count but fewer than ten. This chain connects TRBV13 to TRBJ2-7; 7 nucleotides match TRBD2. V lost 5 bases and J lost 5; bases outside the gene matches: 9. The CDR3 covers 14 residues. In germline, CDR1 is PRHDT, CDR2 FYEKMQ (reference sequence). The CDR3 nucleotides read TGTGCCAGCAGCACCCTTGGGGAGGGGAACGAGCAGTACTTC. The encoded protein is CASSTLGEGNEQYF.

This clonotype showed up just once. The genes are TRBV11-2 and TRBJ2-1; 9 nucleotides match TRBD2. This CDR3 has 16 residues. The junction had 1 base not matched to a gene; V was cut back by 1 base and J by 0 bases. Germline V lookup: CDR1 SGHAT, CDR2 FQNNGV. The CDR3 DNA sequence: TGTGCCAGCAGCTTAGTAGCGGGGGCCTCCTACAATGAGCAGTTCTTC. It yields the protein CASSLVAGASYNEQFF. Full variable domain (rest looked up from reference TRBV11-2 and TRBJ2-1): EAGVAQSPRYKIIEKRQSVAFWCNPISGHATLYWYQQILGQGPKLLIQFQNNGVVDDSQLPKDRFSAERLKGVDSTLKIQPAKLEDSAVYLCASSLVAGASYNEQFFGPGTRLTVL.

There are many counts of this clonotype. This chain joins TRBV4-3 and TRBJ2-1; 9 nucleotides agree with TRBD2. Trimming at V came to 4 bases and at J to 8 bases, leaving 18 bases not matched to a gene. The CDR3 spans 18 residues. Germline lookup yields CDR1 LGHNA and CDR2 YSLEER. CDR3 coding DNA: TGCGCCAGCAGCCTCCGAGGGGTGCTCGCGGGGGGGGCATATGAGCAGTTCTTC. This codes for CASSLRGVLAGGAYEQFF.

Only a few counts were recorded for this clonotype. The chain carries TRBV29-1 and TRBJ1-2, with D possibly TRBD1 on 5 matching bases. Trimming removed 3 bases at V and 7 bases at J, with 15 bases between. The germline V gene has CDR1 SQVTM and CDR2 ANQGSEA. The CDR3 has 13 residues. CDR3 nucleotide sequence: TGCAGCGTTGACGATTTATTGGGGACTGGCTACACCTTC. Residues: CSVDDLLGTGYTF.

The table lists this clonotype with a count of one. The chain carries TRBV29-1 and TRBJ2-1, with unresolved D. Germline values: CDR1 SQVTM, CDR2 ANQGSEA. Trimming removed 3 bases from V and 1 base from J, with 10 bases in between. The CDR3 sequence is 14 residues long. The CDR3 spells CSVESSLSYNEQFF. DNA for the CDR3: TGCAGCGTTGAGTCTAGTCTATCCTACAATGAGCAGTTCTTC.

This clonotype was seen a few times. The chain joins TRBV27 to TRBJ2-1, with TRBD2 as a possible D gene (6 bases). The CDR3 has 15 residues. Germline CDR1 MNHEY, CDR2 SMNVEV (reference sequence). Between the trimmed V and J ends, which lost 7 bases and 0 bases, there was a span of 13 bases. The CDR3 DNA reads TGTGCCAGCACCGGAGGGTGGCCCTCCTACAATGAGCAGTTCTTC. Translation: CASTGGWPSYNEQFF.

This clonotype was seen repeatedly, ten times or more. The chain combines TRBV9 with TRBJ2-7; D possibly matches TRBD1 or TRBD2 (5 bases each). Germline CDR1 reads SGDLS; CDR2 reads YYNGEE. Trimming shortened V by 3 bases and J by 6 bases, and 16 bases separated the two germline ends. CDR3 length: 14 residues. CDR3 bases: TGTGCCAGCAGCGGAACCGGATGGGGGTCCGAGCAGTACTTC. Translated, it gives CASSGTGWGSEQYF.

This clonotype occurred a few times. The CDR3: CASSQDGLASGETQYF. CDR3 DNA sequence: TGTGCCAGCAGCCAAGACGGACTAGCCAGCGGAGAGACCCAGTACTTC. The chain is built from TRBV4-2 and TRBJ2-5; 8 nucleotides match TRBD2. The germline V gene encodes CDR1 LGHNA and CDR2 YNFKEQ. V dropped 0 bases and J dropped 4; count of bases not matched to a gene: 7. The CDR3 runs to 16 residues.

The CDR3 reads CASSFRGSTDTQYF. For the CDR3, the DNA is TGTGCCAGCAGTTTCAGGGGGAGCACAGATACGCAGTATTTT. The V and J genes are TRBV12-3 or TRBV12-4 and TRBJ2-3; 7 bases line up with TRBD1. The CDR3 totals 14 residues. V shed 3 bases, J shed 0 bases, and the junction held 0 bases outside the gene matches.

This clonotype was counted at least ten times. The CDR3 region is CASSLGQLHNIQYF. CDR3 sequence (DNA): TGTGCCAGCAGCTTGGGGCAGTTACATAACATTCAGTACTTC. The chain recombines TRBV7-8 with TRBJ2-4; D possibly corresponds to TRBD1 (5 bases). Germline assignment: CDR1 SGHVS and CDR2 FQNEAQ. V shed 3 bases and J shed 7 bases, with 13 bases lying between them. CDR3 length equals 14 residues.

The V and J genes are TRBV7-9 and TRBJ2-2; maybe TRBD2 (5 bases). With 5 bases removed from V and 4 bases from J, the gap between germline ends came to 14 bases. Germline loops: CDR1 SEHNR, CDR2 FQNEAQ (reference sequence). The CDR3 sequence is 15 residues long. CDR3 sequence reads: CASSTEDRGTGELFF. The CDR3 DNA follows: TGTGCCAGCAGCACAGAAGACCGGGGCACCGGGGAGCTGTTTTTT.

This clonotype was observed a handful of times. The chain employs TRBV18 and TRBJ2-7; unclear D gene. The CDR3 covers 13 residues. Trimming cost V 6 bases and J 7 bases, with 16 bases left between them. Germline lookup yields CDR1 KGHSH and CDR2 LQKENI. The CDR3 protein is CASSETSVDEQYV. The CDR3 bases are TGTGCCAGCTCCGAGACCTCTGTGGATGAGCAGTACGTC.

The genes are TRBV7-3 and TRBJ1-2, with unresolved D. The V gene lost 2 bases and the J gene lost 8 bases, with 12 bases spanning the gap. From germline, CDR1 is SGHTA and CDR2 FQGTGA. The CDR3 contains 13 residues. The CDR3 loop reads CASSLGQAGGYTF. Here the CDR3 DNA reads TGTGCCAGCAGCTTAGGTCAGGCTGGGGGCTACACCTTC.

V and J are TRBV28 and TRBJ2-7; 8 bases fit TRBD2. Unmatched junction bases numbered 15, after V lost 2 bases and J lost 3 bases. This CDR3 comprises 18 residues. Germline V gene sequence: CDR1 MDHEN, CDR2 SYDVKM. The CDR3 sequence is CASSLQRLPTSVGYEQYV. The CDR3 nucleotides read TGTGCCAGCAGTTTACAACGACTCCCGACTAGCGTCGGCTACGAGCAGTACGTC.